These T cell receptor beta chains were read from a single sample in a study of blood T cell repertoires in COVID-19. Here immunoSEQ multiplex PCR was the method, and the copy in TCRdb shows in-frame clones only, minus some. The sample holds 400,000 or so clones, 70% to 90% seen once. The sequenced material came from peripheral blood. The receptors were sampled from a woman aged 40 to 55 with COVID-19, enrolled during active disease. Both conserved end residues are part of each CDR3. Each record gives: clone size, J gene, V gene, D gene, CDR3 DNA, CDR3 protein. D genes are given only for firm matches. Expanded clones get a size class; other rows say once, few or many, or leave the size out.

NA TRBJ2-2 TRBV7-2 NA TGTGCCAGCAGCTTAAGCGGGTCAAGTGGGGAGCTGTTTTTT CASSLSGSSGELFF
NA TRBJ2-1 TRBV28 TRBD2 TGTGCCAGCAGTTTAAGGGTAGCGGGGGATTACAATGAGCAGTTCTTC CASSLRVAGDYNEQFF
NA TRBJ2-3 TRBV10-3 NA TGTGCCATCAAGAGGGGGATCGTGGGTACTTCAGATACGCAGTATTTT CAIKRGIVGTSDTQYF
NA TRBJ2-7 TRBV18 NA TGTGCCAGCTCACCAATGGGGAGCTCCTACGAGCAGTACTTC CASSPMGSSYEQYF
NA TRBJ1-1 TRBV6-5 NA TGTGCCAGCAGTTACTCGTCGGCAGGCTTGAACACTGAAGCTTTCTTT CASSYSSAGLNTEAFF
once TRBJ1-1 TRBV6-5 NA TGTGCCAGCAGACCAAGGACAGCTCCGACGGCGGAAGCTTTCTTT CASRPRTAPTAEAFF
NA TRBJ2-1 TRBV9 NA TGTGCCAGCAGCGTAACAGGGTCCTACAATGAGCAGTTCTTC CASSVTGSYNEQFF
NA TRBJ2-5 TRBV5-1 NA TGCGCCAGCAGCTTGCTGGGGCGAGAGACCCAGTACTTC CASSLLGRETQYF
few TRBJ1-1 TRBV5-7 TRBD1 TGTGCCAGCACCATATTGGGGGACAGGGGGAACGCTGAAGCTTTCTTT CASTILGDRGNAEAFF
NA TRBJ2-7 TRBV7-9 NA TGTGCCAGCGGATTTCAACAGGGTTACGAGCAGTACTTC CASGFQQGYEQYF
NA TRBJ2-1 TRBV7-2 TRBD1 TGTGCCAGCAGCTTCTGGACAGGGGACTTTTATGAGCAGTTCTTC CASSFWTGDFYEQFF
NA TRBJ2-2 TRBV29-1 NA TGCAGCGTTGAGTCGGCGGGGCGAAGTACCGGGGAGCTGTTTTTT CSVESAGRSTGELFF
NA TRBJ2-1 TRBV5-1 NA TGCGCCAGCAGCACACAGGGTGGCTCCTACAATGAGCAGTTCTTC CASSTQGGSYNEQFF
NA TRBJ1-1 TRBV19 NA TGTGCCAGTAGTTTGACAGGGAACACTGAAGCTTTCTTT CASSLTGNTEAFF
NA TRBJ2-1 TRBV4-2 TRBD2 TGTGCCAGCAGCCAAGATACGAGCGGGGGGGCAAATGAGCAGTTCTTC CASSQDTSGGANEQFF
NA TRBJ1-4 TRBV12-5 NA TGTGCTAGTGGTTTGGTATTCGGGGTGGGAACTAATGAAAAACTGTTTTTT CASGLVFGVGTNEKLFF
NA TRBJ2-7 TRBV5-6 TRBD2 TGTGCCAGCAGAAAAGCGGGAAGTGCCTACGAGCAGTACTTC CASRKAGSAYEQYF
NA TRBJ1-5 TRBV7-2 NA TGTGCCAGCAGATTGGACTCTCTTAGCAATCAGCCCCAGCATTTT CASRLDSLSNQPQHF
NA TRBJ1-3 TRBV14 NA TGTGCCAGCAGCCAAGACCAGACTTTCTCTGGAAACACCATATATTTT CASSQDQTFSGNTIYF
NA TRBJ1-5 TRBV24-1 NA TGTGCCACCAGTGACCGGGGGAATCAGCCCCAGCATTTT CATSDRGNQPQHF
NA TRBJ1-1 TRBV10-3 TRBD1 TGTGCCATCAGTGAGTCTGCGACAGGGGGCGGGAACACTGAAGCTTTCTTT CAISESATGGGNTEAFF
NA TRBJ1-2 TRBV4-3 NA TGCGCCAGCAGCCGCGGACAACTGTTAGCTAACTATGGCTACACCTTC CASSRGQLLANYGYTF
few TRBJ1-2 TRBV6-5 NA TGTGCCAGCAGTTACGGAGGAGAGTTCTATGGCTACACCTTC CASSYGGEFYGYTF
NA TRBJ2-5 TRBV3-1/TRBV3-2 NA TGTGCCAGCAGCCAGAGGGGGGGGCGAGAGACCCAGTACTTC CASSQRGGRETQYF
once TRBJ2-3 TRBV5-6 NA TGTGCCAGCAGCCGGGACATACGAAGCACAGATACGCAGTATTTT CASSRDIRSTDTQYF
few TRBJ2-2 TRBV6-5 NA TGTGCCAGCATTCGGACAAGGAACACCGGGGAGCTGTTTTTT CASIRTRNTGELFF
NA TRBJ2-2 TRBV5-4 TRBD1 TGTGCCAGCAGCCCCGTCGCCCCGGGACAGGGAAGTAGCGGGGAGCTGTTTTTT CASSPVAPGQGSSGELFF
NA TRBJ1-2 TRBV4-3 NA TGCGCCAGCAGCCAATCGGCAGGGCGTGGCTACACCTTC CASSQSAGRGYTF
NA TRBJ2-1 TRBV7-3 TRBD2 TGTGCCAGCAGCCCTAGCGGGGGGGCTTCGACCTACAATGAGCAGTTCTTC CASSPSGGASTYNEQFF
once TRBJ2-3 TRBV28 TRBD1 TGTGCCAGCAGGCCTTACAGGGGGTTCACAGATACGCAGTATTTT CASRPYRGFTDTQYF
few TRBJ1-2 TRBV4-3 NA TGCGCCAGCAGCCAAGATTTTACGCAGGGGAGCTATGGCTACACCTTC CASSQDFTQGSYGYTF
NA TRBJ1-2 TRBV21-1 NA TGTGCCAGCAGCAAAACGGGGCCACAGGGTGGACCATACTATGGCTACACCTTC CASSKTGPQGGPYYGYTF
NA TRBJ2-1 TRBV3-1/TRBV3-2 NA TGTGCCAGCAGCCAACGGGAGTTTGGCAATGAGCAGTTCTTC CASSQREFGNEQFF
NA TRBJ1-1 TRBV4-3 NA TGCGCCAGCAGCCAAGATAGAGCCACCCCTGAAGCTTTCTTT CASSQDRATPEAFF